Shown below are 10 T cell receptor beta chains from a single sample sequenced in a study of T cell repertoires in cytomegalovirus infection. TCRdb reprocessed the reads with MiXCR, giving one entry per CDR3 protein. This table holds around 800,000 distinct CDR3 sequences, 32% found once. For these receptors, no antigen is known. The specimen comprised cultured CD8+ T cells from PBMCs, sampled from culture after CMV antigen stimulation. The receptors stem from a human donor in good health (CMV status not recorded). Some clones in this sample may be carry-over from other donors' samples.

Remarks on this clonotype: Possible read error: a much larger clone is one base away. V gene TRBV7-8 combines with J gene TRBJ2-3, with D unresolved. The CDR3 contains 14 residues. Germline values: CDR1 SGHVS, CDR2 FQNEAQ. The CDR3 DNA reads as TGTGCCAACAGCTTAGGCTTTAACTCAGATACGCAGTATTTT. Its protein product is CANSLGFNSDTQYF.

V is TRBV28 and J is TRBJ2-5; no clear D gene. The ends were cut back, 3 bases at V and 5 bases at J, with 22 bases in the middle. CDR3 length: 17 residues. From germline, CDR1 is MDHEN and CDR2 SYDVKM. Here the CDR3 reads CASSFEAWAVTWETQYF. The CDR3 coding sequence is TGTGCCAGCAGTTTCGAGGCTTGGGCCGTGACATGGGAGACCCAGTACTTC.

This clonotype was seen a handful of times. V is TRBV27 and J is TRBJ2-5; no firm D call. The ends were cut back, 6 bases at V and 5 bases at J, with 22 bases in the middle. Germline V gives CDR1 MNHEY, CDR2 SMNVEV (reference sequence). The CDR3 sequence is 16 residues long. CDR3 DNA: TGTGCCAGCAGCCCCGTGGGTCCAGGCCACCGGGAGACCCAGTACTTC. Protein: CASSPVGPGHRETQYF.

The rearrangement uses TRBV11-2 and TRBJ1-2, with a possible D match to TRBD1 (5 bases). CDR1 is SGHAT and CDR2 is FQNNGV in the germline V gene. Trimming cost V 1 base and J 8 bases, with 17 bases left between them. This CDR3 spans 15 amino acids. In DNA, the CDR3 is TGTGCCAGCAGCTTAGTCGGGACTCCATGGGTCGGCTACACCTTC. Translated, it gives CASSLVGTPWVGYTF.

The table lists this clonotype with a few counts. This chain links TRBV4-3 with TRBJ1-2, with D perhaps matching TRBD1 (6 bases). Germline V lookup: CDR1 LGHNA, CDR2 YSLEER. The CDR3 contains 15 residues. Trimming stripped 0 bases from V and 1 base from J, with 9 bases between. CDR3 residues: CASSQEQGFNYGYTF. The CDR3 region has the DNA TGCGCCAGCAGCCAAGAACAGGGATTTAACTATGGCTACACCTTC.

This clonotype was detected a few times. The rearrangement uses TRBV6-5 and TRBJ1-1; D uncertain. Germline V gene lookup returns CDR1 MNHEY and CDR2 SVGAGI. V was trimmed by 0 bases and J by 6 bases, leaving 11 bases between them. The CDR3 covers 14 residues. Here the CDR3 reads CASSYSAGDAEAFF. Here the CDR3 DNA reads TGTGCCAGCAGTTACTCAGCAGGAGATGCTGAAGCTTTCTTT.

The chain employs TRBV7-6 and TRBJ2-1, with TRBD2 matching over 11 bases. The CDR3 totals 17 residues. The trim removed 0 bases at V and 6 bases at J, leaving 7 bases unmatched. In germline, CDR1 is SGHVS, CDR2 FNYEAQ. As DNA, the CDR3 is TGTGCCAGCAGCTTAGCGGCGGTAGCGGGGGGGCCCAATGAGCAGTTCTTC. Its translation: CASSLAAVAGGPNEQFF.

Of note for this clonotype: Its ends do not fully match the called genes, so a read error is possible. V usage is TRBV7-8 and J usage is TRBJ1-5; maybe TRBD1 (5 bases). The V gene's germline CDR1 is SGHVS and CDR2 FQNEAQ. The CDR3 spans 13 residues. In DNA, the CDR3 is TGTGCCAACAGCTGGGGGGAGAGTCAGCCCCAGCATTTT. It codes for CANSWGESQPQHF.

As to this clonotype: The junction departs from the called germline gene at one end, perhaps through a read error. CDR3 sequence reads: CANSLGAGTDTQYF. The CDR3 DNA is TGTGCCAACAGCTTAGGGGCCGGCACAGATACGCAGTATTTT. The chain combines TRBV11-2 with TRBJ2-3; TRBD1 is a possible D gene (5 bases). This CDR3 region has 14 residues. Germline V CDR1 and CDR2: SGHAT, FQNNGV.

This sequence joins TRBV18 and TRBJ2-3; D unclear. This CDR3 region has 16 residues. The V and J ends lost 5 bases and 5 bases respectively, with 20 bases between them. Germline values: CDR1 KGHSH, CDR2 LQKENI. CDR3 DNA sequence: TGTGCCAGCTCATCTGCTGATCAGACACACGTAGATACGCAGTATTTT. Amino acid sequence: CASSSADQTHVDTQYF.